A single sample is the source of the 29 T cell receptor beta chains below, sequenced in a study of vaccination effects on CD4 cells after COVID-19. The method was immunoSEQ multiplex PCR; TCRdb's version includes in-frame clones alone and lacks a portion of them. The sample lists about 22,000 clones, roughly four fifths seen once, with roughly a fifth in the top ten. Their antigen targets remain unknown. Ahead of sequencing, the ViraFEST assay grew antigen-specific CD4+ T cells using viral peptide pools. The culture ran for roughly ten days before CD4+ T cells were isolated. Vaccine recipients had no previous SARS-CoV-2 infection; their nucleocapsid antibodies were negative. The source was CD4+ T cells from PBMCs cultured with HCoV-NL63 spike peptides, collected before COVID-19 vaccination. The source of these receptors is a human donor who received a COVID-19 vaccine.

The gene calls are TRBV28 and TRBJ1-3; D ambiguous. Trimming left V 3 bases short and J 4 bases short, with 10 bases between. The CDR3 length is 14 residues. In germline, CDR1 is MDHEN, CDR2 SYDVKM. The CDR3 protein is CASSFKGRGNTIYF. The CDR3 DNA reads TGTGCCAGCAGTTTCAAAGGGCGAGGAAACACCATATATTTT.

The chain is built from TRBV7-9 and TRBJ1-1; tentative D call: TRBD1 (5 bases). The CDR3 spans 13 residues. Looked up from germline, CDR1 is SEHNR and CDR2 is FQNEAQ (reference sequence). Trimming shortened V by 1 base and J by 4 bases, and 7 bases separated the two germline ends. The CDR3 is CASSLEGSTEAFF. CDR3 nucleotide sequence: TGTGCCAGCAGCTTAGAGGGGAGCACTGAAGCTTTCTTT.

V is TRBV7-8 and J is TRBJ1-4; unclear D gene. The length of the CDR3 is 14 residues. Germline CDR1 reads SGHVS; CDR2 reads FQNEAQ. Trimming took 1 base from V and 2 from J, leaving 5 bases between them. In DNA form, the CDR3 reads TGTGCCAGCAGCTTAGGTAGTACTAATGAAAAACTGTTTTTT. Translating gives CASSLGSTNEKLFF.

The rearrangement uses TRBV27 and TRBJ2-2, with 13 positions matching TRBD2. V gave up 7 bases and J gave up 5 bases; unmatched junction bases: 13. The CDR3 length is 18 residues. CDR1 is MNHEY, CDR2 SMNVEV, per germline (reference sequence). CDR3 DNA sequence: TGTGCCAGCAACCCCGGGACTAGCGGGAAAGCGTGGACCGGGGAGCTGTTTTTT. Translated, it gives CASNPGTSGKAWTGELFF.

This clone was recorded once. The CDR3 loop reads CASRPGLEATPQYF. CDR3 coding DNA: TGTGCCAGCAGACCAGGGCTCGAAGCGACGCCGCAGTATTTT. The V and J genes are TRBV7-2 and TRBJ2-3; possible D gene TRBD1, 5 bases. This CDR3 is built from 14 residues. With 6 bases removed from V and 10 bases from J, the gap between germline ends came to 20 bases. Germline values: CDR1 SGHTA, CDR2 FQGNSA.

This chain links TRBV27 with TRBJ1-3, with no clear D. With 8 bases removed from V and 0 bases from J, the gap between germline ends came to 8 bases. The CDR3 length is 13 residues. Germline V CDR1 and CDR2: MNHEY, SMNVEV (reference sequence). CDR3 DNA sequence: TGTGCCAGCGGAACATACTCTGGAAACACCATATATTTT. Translating gives CASGTYSGNTIYF.

This chain connects TRBV3-1 (or the pseudogene TRBV3-2) to TRBJ1-6, with 7 positions matching TRBD1. Trimming removed 4 bases from V and 12 bases from J; junction bases left unmatched: 0. The germline CDR1 and CDR2 sequences are LGHDT and YNNKEL (reference sequence). The CDR3 sequence is 11 residues long. CDR3 amino acids: CASSRTGPLHF. CDR3 sequence (DNA): TGTGCCAGCAGCCGGACAGGACCCCTCCACTTT.

This chain joins TRBV6-4 and TRBJ2-1; 9 nucleotides align to TRBD2. The V gene end was trimmed by 5 bases and the J gene end by 2 bases; junction bases not matched to a gene: 4. Per germline, CDR1 MRHNA and CDR2 SNTAGT. The CDR3 spans 15 residues. CDR3 protein: CASSNIAGAYNEQFF. As DNA, the CDR3 is TGTGCCAGCAGTAACATAGCGGGGGCCTACAATGAGCAGTTCTTC.

Points on this clone: At one of its ends the junction is not consistent with the germline gene, which may arise from a read error. V and J are TRBV7-2 and TRBJ2-2; D possibly uses TRBD1 or TRBD2 (7 bases each). There are 13 residues in the CDR3. Germline lookup yields CDR1 SGHTA and CDR2 FQGNSA. CDR3 nucleotide sequence: TGCGCAGGGGGAGGGGCGAACACCGGGGAGCTGTTTTTT. Encoded protein: CAGGGANTGELFF.

V gene TRBV9 combines with J gene TRBJ1-2; 7 bases match TRBD1. Germline V gives CDR1 SGDLS, CDR2 YYNGEE. V was pared by 4 bases and J by 7 bases, with 10 bases of the junction left unmatched. CDR3 length equals 14 residues. DNA of the CDR3: TGTGCCAGCAGCCCCAGGACAGGAGCGGGTGGCTACACCTTC. Translating gives CASSPRTGAGGYTF.

The rearrangement links TRBV28 to TRBJ2-3, with 7 nucleotides matching TRBD1. This CDR3 is 15 amino acids long. V gave up 4 bases and J gave up 0 bases; unmatched junction bases: 4. CDR1 is MDHEN, CDR2 SYDVKM, per germline. CDR3 loop: CASSSATGSTDTQYF. The CDR3 DNA follows: TGTGCCAGCAGTTCCGCGACAGGGAGCACAGATACGCAGTATTTT.

The chain carries TRBV5-1 and TRBJ2-1; weak D call: TRBD1 (6 bases). The CDR3 loop spans 17 amino acids. CDR1 is SGHRS and CDR2 is YFSETQ in the germline V gene. The V end was cut by 3 bases, the J end by 2 bases, with 18 bases between. The CDR3 here is CASSWGPGSGPYNEQFF. The CDR3 region has the DNA TGCGCCAGCAGCTGGGGGCCAGGGTCTGGCCCCTACAATGAGCAGTTCTTC.

Many counts were recorded for this clone. V is TRBV7-9 and J is TRBJ2-2; D possibly uses TRBD1 or TRBD2 (7 bases each). CDR3 size: 16 residues. Trimming shortened V by 6 bases and J by 4 bases, and 18 bases separated the two germline ends. The germline gives CDR1 SEHNR, CDR2 FQNEAQ (reference sequence). CDR3 nucleotide sequence: TGTGCCAGCAGGCGCAGGGGGGGCTTCTCCACCGGGGAGCTGTTTTTT. Encoded protein: CASRRRGGFSTGELFF. Supplemented by reference TRBV7-9 and TRBJ2-2, the full variable domain reads DTGVSQNPRHKITKRGQNVTFRCDPISEHNRLYWYRQTLGQGPEFLTYFQNEAQLEKSRLLSDRFSAERPKGSFSTLEIQRTEQGDSAMYLCASRRRGGFSTGELFFGEGSRLTVL.

This chain connects TRBV11-3 to TRBJ2-1; D possibly corresponds to TRBD2 (6 bases). CDR1 and CDR2 from the germline V gene are SGHNT and YENEEA. V was pared by 6 bases and J by 1 base, with 13 bases between. The CDR3 has 15 residues. The CDR3 region has the DNA TGTGCCAGCAGTCATCATGGGGGGTCCTACAATGAGCAGTTCTTC. This codes for CASSHHGGSYNEQFF.

The rearrangement links TRBV11-3 to TRBJ1-2; 7 nucleotides match TRBD1. Trimming at V came to 0 bases and at J to 6 bases, leaving 13 bases not matched to a gene. This CDR3 comprises 17 residues. Germline CDR1 and CDR2: SGHNT and YENEEA. The CDR3 region is CASSLEIESQGVNGYTF. As DNA, the CDR3 is TGTGCCAGCAGCTTAGAGATAGAGAGCCAGGGGGTGAATGGCTACACCTTC.

The chain recombines TRBV19 with TRBJ1-1; the D gene is possibly TRBD1 (5 bases). Per germline, CDR1 LNHDA and CDR2 SQIVND (reference sequence). Trimming removed 7 bases from V and 6 bases from J, with 15 bases in between. This CDR3 comprises 13 residues. The CDR3 protein is CASIRDRGSEAFF. The CDR3 DNA reads TGTGCCAGTATAAGGGACCGCGGCTCTGAAGCTTTCTTT.

The chain uses TRBV5-1 and TRBJ2-7, with D perhaps matching TRBD2 (6 bases). Trimming removed 0 bases at V and 9 bases at J, with 16 bases between. This CDR3 comprises 14 residues. Germline assignment: CDR1 SGHRS and CDR2 YFSETQ. The CDR3 nucleotides read TGCGCCAGCAGCTTGGGGGACTCCCCCTTTCGGCAGTACTTC. Protein sequence: CASSLGDSPFRQYF.

The chain carries TRBV2 and TRBJ1-1, with no clear D. With 3 bases removed from V and 4 bases from J, the gap between germline ends came to 9 bases. Germline CDR1 reads SNHLY; CDR2 reads FYNNEI. This CDR3 comprises 13 residues. CDR3 coding DNA: TGTGCCAGCAGTGAGGAGGCGAGCACTGAAGCTTTCTTT. This codes for CASSEEASTEAFF.

The chain recombines TRBV28 with TRBJ2-7; TRBD1 matches 9 bases. The V gene's germline CDR1 is MDHEN and CDR2 SYDVKM. The CDR3 consists of 14 residues. The trim removed 6 bases at V and 4 bases at J, leaving 7 bases unmatched. CDR3 coding DNA: TGTGCCAGCAGAATCGGGACAGGGCCTTACGAGCAGTACTTC. Protein: CASRIGTGPYEQYF.

The rearrangement joins TRBV9 to TRBJ1-1; D might be TRBD1 (6 bases). This CDR3 is 13 amino acids long. Germline loops: CDR1 SGDLS, CDR2 YYNGEE. The ends were cut back, 5 bases at V and 5 bases at J, with 13 bases in the middle. CDR3 protein: CASSPGGRTEAFF. The DNA of the CDR3 is TGTGCCAGCAGTCCTGGGGGGCGTACTGAAGCTTTCTTT.

The chain employs TRBV5-1 and TRBJ2-5, with 7 bases fitting TRBD2. The germline gives CDR1 SGHRS, CDR2 YFSETQ. CDR3 length equals 14 residues. Trimming cost V 4 bases and J 4 bases; bases outside gene matches: 7. The CDR3 reads CASSAATGGETQYF. The CDR3 DNA reads as TGCGCCAGCAGCGCCGCTACGGGGGGAGAGACCCAGTACTTC.

The chain links TRBV7-2 to TRBJ2-1, with D possibly matching TRBD2 (5 bases). The germline V gene encodes CDR1 SGHTA and CDR2 FQGNSA. The ends were cut back, 5 bases at V and 0 bases at J, with 11 bases in the middle. This CDR3 is built from 15 residues. CDR3 sequence: CASSQRGNSYNEQFF. CDR3 DNA: TGTGCCAGCAGCCAAAGAGGGAACTCCTACAATGAGCAGTTCTTC.

The V gene is TRBV27, the J gene TRBJ1-2; D gene unclear. The CDR3 runs 16 residues. Germline CDR1 is MNHEY and CDR2 is SMNVEV (reference sequence). Trimming took 2 bases from V and 2 from J, leaving 15 bases between them. DNA of the CDR3: TGTGCCAGCAGTTTAGTCGGGGAGGAACCAAACTATGGCTACACCTTC. Its translation: CASSLVGEEPNYGYTF.

The CDR3 protein is CAWITRGYNSPLHF. The CDR3 nucleotides read TGTGCCTGGATTACGAGGGGATATAATTCACCCCTCCACTTT. The gene calls are TRBV30 and TRBJ1-6, with D maybe TRBD1 (5 bases). The germline CDR1 and CDR2 sequences are GTSNPN and SVGIG (reference sequence). The CDR3 is made up of 14 amino acids. Trimming took off 4 bases at V and 4 bases at J, with 11 bases between the two ends.

The table lists this clone with a few counts. The junction and the germline gene differ at one end; a read error may be behind it. J is TRBJ1-5 and V is TRBV7-7; D is perhaps TRBD1 (5 bases). CDR1 and CDR2 from the germline V gene are SSHAT and FNYEAQ (reference sequence). CDR3 size: 13 residues. CDR3 DNA: TGTGCTAGCAGCTTAGCTCCGGGACGGCCCCAGCATTTT. This encodes CASSLAPGRPQHF.

The chain employs TRBV12-3 or TRBV12-4 and TRBJ1-1; the match to TRBD1 covers 10 bases. V shed 5 bases and J 8 bases; nucleotides not matched to a gene: 5. This CDR3 is 13 amino acids long. CDR3 nucleotide sequence: TGTGCCAGCAGTCGGGGGACAGGGGACGAAGCTTTCTTT. It yields the protein CASSRGTGDEAFF.

The table lists this clone with a few counts. This chain connects TRBV7-9 to TRBJ1-3; the match to TRBD1 covers 7 bases. V gave up 5 bases and J gave up 0 bases; unmatched junction bases: 10. This CDR3 is 17 amino acids long. CDR1 is SEHNR and CDR2 is FQNEAQ in the germline V gene (reference sequence). The CDR3 region is CASSTRTGPYSGNTIYF. The CDR3 coding sequence is TGTGCCAGCAGCACCCGGACAGGTCCTTACTCTGGAAACACCATATATTTT.

The rearrangement links TRBV5-4 to TRBJ2-5; 7 bases are shared with TRBD1. Looked up from germline, CDR1 is SGHNT and CDR2 is YYREEE (reference sequence). The CDR3 is 14 residues long. After removal of 4 bases from V and 1 base from J, the junction contained 4 bases not matched to a gene. The CDR3 is CASSSRGSQETQYF. The CDR3 DNA sequence: TGTGCCAGCAGCAGCAGGGGGTCCCAAGAGACCCAGTACTTC.

V usage is TRBV12-3 or TRBV12-4 and J usage is TRBJ1-1; no definite D call. The length of the CDR3 is 13 residues. The V end lost 3 bases, the J end lost 1 base, and 6 bases lay between the germline ends. The CDR3 sequence: CASSLERNTEAFF. CDR3 nucleotides: TGTGCCAGCAGTTTGGAGAGGAACACTGAAGCTTTCTTT.